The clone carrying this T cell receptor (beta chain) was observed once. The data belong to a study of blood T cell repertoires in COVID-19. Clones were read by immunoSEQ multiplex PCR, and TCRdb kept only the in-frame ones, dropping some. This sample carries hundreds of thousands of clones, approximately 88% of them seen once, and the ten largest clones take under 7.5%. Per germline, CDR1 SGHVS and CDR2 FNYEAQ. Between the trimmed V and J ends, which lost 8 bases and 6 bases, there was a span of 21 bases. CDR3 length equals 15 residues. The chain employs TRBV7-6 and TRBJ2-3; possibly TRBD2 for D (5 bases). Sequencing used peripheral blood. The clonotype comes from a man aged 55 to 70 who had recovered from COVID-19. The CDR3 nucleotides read TGTGCCAGCGGCCCCTTGACTACGGCCCGGGATACGCAGTATTTT. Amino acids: CASGPLTTARDTQYF.